The 29 T cell receptor beta chains listed next were all sequenced from one sample in a study of PD-1 blockade in classical Hodgkin lymphoma. Data came from immunoSEQ multiplex PCR; TCRdb stores just in-frame clones and leaves some out. The sample holds about 44,000 clones; 60% to 70% are singletons and the top ten take 3.1%. Sample time point: cycle 4 day 1 (C4D1), after around six weeks of nivolumab. Every patient had relapsed following autologous stem cell transplantation, and cohorts differed in brentuximab vedotin exposure. The sample was peripheral blood mononuclear cells (PBMCs), taken before the fourth cycle of nivolumab. These receptor sequences come from a human donor with classical Hodgkin lymphoma.

The rearrangement uses TRBV9 and TRBJ2-1; a weak D match, TRBD2 (7 bases). CDR3 length: 15 residues. V was pared by 0 bases and J by 8 bases, with 15 bases between. Germline-derived CDR1 and CDR2 are SGDLS and YYNGEE. This CDR3 is CASSVGWGGLDEQFF. CDR3 bases: TGTGCCAGCAGCGTAGGTTGGGGGGGCCTCGATGAGCAGTTCTTC.

The chain carries TRBV7-2 and TRBJ1-2; D is possibly TRBD1 (5 bases). Germline V CDR1 and CDR2: SGHTA, FQGNSA. The length of the CDR3 is 16 residues. The ends were cut back, 3 bases at V and 3 bases at J, with 17 bases in the middle. CDR3 DNA: TGTGCCAGCAGCTTGGGGGGGATCGGAGCCGACTATGGCTACACCTTC. Translating gives CASSLGGIGADYGYTF.

The chain carries TRBV5-6 and TRBJ1-5, with unresolved D. Trimming took 4 bases from V and 7 from J, leaving 12 bases between them. This CDR3 is built from 13 residues. CDR1 and CDR2 (germline): SGHDT, YYEEEE. This CDR3 reads CASSQGPDQPQHF. CDR3 sequence (DNA): TGTGCCAGCAGCCAAGGGCCGGACCAGCCCCAGCATTTT.

In DNA, the CDR3 is TGCGCCAGCAGCCAAAGTTTAGGACAGCTCTACGAGCAGTACTTC. Translated: CASSQSLGQLYEQYF. The J gene is TRBJ2-7, the V gene TRBV4-3; D might be TRBD1 (6 bases). Germline CDR1 LGHNA, CDR2 YSLEER. This CDR3 is built from 15 residues. The ends were cut back, 2 bases at V and 3 bases at J, with 14 bases in the middle.

The chain couples TRBV7-9 to TRBJ2-3; D might be TRBD1 or TRBD2, each matching 5 bases. Germline V gene lookup returns CDR1 SEHNR and CDR2 FQNEAQ (reference sequence). V was pared by 1 base and J by 2 bases, with 22 bases between. The CDR3 runs 19 residues. Here the CDR3 reads CASSLGRGVPGGPTDTQYF. The CDR3 DNA reads as TGTGCCAGCAGCTTAGGTCGAGGGGTCCCCGGTGGGCCCACAGATACGCAGTATTTT. The variable domain in full, completed from reference TRBV7-9 and TRBJ2-3, reads DTGVSQNPRHKITKRGQNVTFRCDPISEHNRLYWYRQTLGQGPEFLTYFQNEAQLEKSRLLSDRFSAERPKGSFSTLEIQRTEQGDSAMYLCASSLGRGVPGGPTDTQYFGPGTRLTVL.

As concerns this clone: Other DNA sequences in this specimen translate into the identical CDR3. V is TRBV9 and J is TRBJ1-2; D is undetermined. Trimming took off 0 bases at V and 3 bases at J, with 6 bases between the two ends. Germline lookup yields CDR1 SGDLS and CDR2 YYNGEE. The CDR3 runs to 13 residues. The CDR3 spells CASSVGQDYGYTF. CDR3 DNA sequence: TGTGCCAGCAGCGTAGGACAAGACTATGGCTACACCTTC. Based on the CDR3 plus reference TRBV9 and TRBJ1-2, the full variable domain is DSGVTQTPKHLITATGQRVTLRCSPRSGDLSVYWYQQSLDQGLQFLIQYYNGEERAKGNILERFSAQQFPDLHSELNLSSLELGDSALYFCASSVGQDYGYTFGSGTRLTVV.

Only a few counts were recorded for this clone. The CDR3 DNA sequence: TGTGCCTGGAGCCTTCAGACAGGGATTGAAGCTTTCTTT. Amino acids: CAWSLQTGIEAFF. V is TRBV30 and J is TRBJ1-1; 7 nucleotides agree with TRBD1. Trimming removed 3 bases from V and 7 bases from J; junction bases left unmatched: 8. CDR3 length: 13 residues. Germline V gene lookup returns CDR1 GTSNPN and CDR2 SVGIG (reference sequence).

This clone was seen only a few times. This chain joins TRBV9 and TRBJ1-3, with D possibly TRBD1 on 6 matching bases. Per the germline V gene, CDR1 is SGDLS and CDR2 is YYNGEE. V was pared by 0 bases and J by 3 bases, with 10 bases between. CDR3 size: 15 residues. This CDR3 is CASSVEGTNGNTIYF. CDR3 nucleotide sequence: TGTGCCAGCAGCGTAGAAGGGACAAATGGAAACACCATATATTTT.

Points on this clone: A read error is likely here: a far larger clone is one base away. At the DNA level, this CDR3 is encoded by other sequences in the same sample as well. The CDR3 here is CASSQDPGTSYGYTF. The CDR3 DNA follows: TGTGCCAGCAGCCAAGATCCTGGGACCTCCTATGGCTACACCTTC. The chain joins TRBV5-4 to TRBJ1-2, with a weak D call TRBD1 (5 bases). Deletions cut 4 bases from V and 4 bases from J, with 17 bases between. This CDR3 comprises 15 residues. CDR1 and CDR2 from the germline V gene are SGHNT and YYREEE (reference sequence).

The chain combines TRBV6-5 with TRBJ1-3; D unclear. Trimming stripped 5 bases from V and 0 bases from J, with 8 bases between. The CDR3 runs 14 residues. Per the germline V gene, CDR1 is MNHEY and CDR2 is SVGAGI. CDR3 DNA sequence: TGTGCCAGCAGTCCCGAATACTCTGGAAACACCATATATTTT. Its protein is CASSPEYSGNTIYF.

The V gene is TRBV6-5, the J gene TRBJ1-5, with TRBD1 matching 7 bases. CDR1 MNHEY and CDR2 SVGAGI come from the germline V gene. This CDR3 contains 16 residues. V trimming: 4 bases; J trimming: 2 bases; junction bases outside the gene matches: 8. The CDR3 DNA sequence: TGTGCCAGCAGTTCTACTTCCAGGGGGGGCAATCAGCCCCAGCATTTT. Protein product: CASSSTSRGGNQPQHF.

The chain couples TRBV10-3 to TRBJ1-5; 7 positions agree with TRBD1. The junction had 7 bases not matched to a gene; V was cut back by 7 bases and J by 4 bases. The germline CDR1 and CDR2 sequences are ENHRY and SYGVKD. This CDR3 region has 14 residues. The CDR3 is CAIIYRGENQPQHF. CDR3 bases: TGTGCCATCATCTACAGGGGAGAGAATCAGCCCCAGCATTTT.

Only a few counts were recorded for this clone. The rearrangement uses TRBV30 and TRBJ2-2; 10 bases agree with TRBD1. After removal of 5 bases from V and 5 bases from J, the junction contained 5 bases not matched to a gene. Germline loops: CDR1 GTSNPN, CDR2 SVGIG (reference sequence). The CDR3 length is 14 residues. The CDR3 DNA follows: TGTGCCTGGGGACAGGGGGTTACAACCGGGGAGCTGTTTTTT. This sequence encodes CAWGQGVTTGELFF.

J is TRBJ2-6 and V is TRBV5-4; D is uncertain. Per the germline V gene, CDR1 is SGHNT and CDR2 is YYREEE (reference sequence). This CDR3 comprises 16 residues. The ends were cut back, 4 bases at V and 0 bases at J, with 11 bases in the middle. This chain's CDR3 is CASSPQTPSGANVLTF. The DNA for the CDR3 is TGTGCCAGCAGCCCTCAGACTCCCTCTGGGGCCAACGTCCTGACTTTC.

The J gene is TRBJ2-1, the V gene TRBV2, with TRBD1 matching 9 bases. From germline, CDR1 is SNHLY and CDR2 FYNNEI. J lost 7 bases, V lost 6 bases, and 4 bases had no gene match. This CDR3 has 13 amino acids. For the CDR3, the DNA is TGTGCCAGCAGCTGGGACAGGGAAAATGAGCAGTTCTTC. Residues: CASSWDRENEQFF. Using reference TRBV2 and TRBJ2-1 for the parts outside the CDR3, the full variable domain is EPEVTQTPSHQVTQMGQEVILRCVPISNHLYFYWYRQILGQKVEFLVSFYNNEISEKSEIFDDQFSVERPDGSNFTLKIRSTKLEDSAMYFCASSWDRENEQFFGPGTRLTVL.

The rearrangement joins TRBV19 to TRBJ1-2; D might be TRBD1 (6 bases). Looked up from germline, CDR1 is LNHDA and CDR2 is SQIVND (reference sequence). V shed 8 bases and J shed 5 bases, with 24 bases lying between them. The CDR3 extends over 16 amino acids. CDR3 protein: CASAQTGTKSPYGYTF. The CDR3 DNA follows: TGTGCCAGTGCACAAACCGGGACAAAATCTCCGTATGGCTACACCTTC. The complete variable domain, with remaining parts taken from reference TRBV19 and TRBJ1-2, reads DGGITQSPKYLFRKEGQNVTLSCEQNLNHDAMYWYRQDPGQGLRLIYYSQIVNDFQKGDIAEGYSVSREKKESFPLTVTSAQKNPTAFYLCASAQTGTKSPYGYTFGSGTRLTVV.

This clone has only a few counts. The V call is TRBV7-9, the J call TRBJ2-7; either TRBD1 or TRBD2 may supply D (5 bases each). V was pared by 4 bases and J by 4 bases, with 14 bases between. The CDR3 extends over 14 amino acids. The germline CDR1 and CDR2 sequences are SEHNR and FQNEAQ (reference sequence). The CDR3 region has the DNA TGTGCCAGCAGCTCCCCGGGGCTCGGGTACGAGCAGTACTTC. Amino acid sequence: CASSSPGLGYEQYF.

This clone was seen a few times. The chain joins TRBV7-2 to TRBJ2-7; 9 bases are a match to TRBD1. CDR1 is SGHTA and CDR2 is FQGNSA in the germline V gene. This CDR3 is 14 amino acids long. With 5 bases clipped from V and 3 bases from J, the junction kept 5 bases outside the gene matches. The CDR3 loop is CASSTDRGGYEQYF. In DNA, the CDR3 is TGTGCCAGCAGCACGGACAGGGGAGGCTACGAGCAGTACTTC.

This clone came up once. CDR3 in amino acids: CASSTQAGRSYNEQFF. In nucleotides, the CDR3 is TGTGCCAGCAGCACCCAAGCGGGGCGCTCCTACAATGAGCAGTTCTTC. V usage is TRBV27 and J usage is TRBJ2-1, with 7 bases aligning to TRBD2. There are 16 residues in the CDR3. The V and J ends lost 6 bases and 0 bases, in that order; junction bases with no gene match: 8. Germline CDR1 MNHEY, CDR2 SMNVEV (reference sequence).

This clone occurred a few times. The chain has TRBV11-2 and TRBJ2-5; 9 bases match TRBD2. V gave up 7 bases and J gave up 4 bases; unmatched junction bases: 16. The CDR3 length is 17 residues. Germline assignment: CDR1 SGHAT and CDR2 FQNNGV. The CDR3 coding sequence is TGTGCCAGCACCCAGAACCGGATGCGGGGGGGCGGAGAGACCCAGTACTTC. It is translated as CASTQNRMRGGGETQYF.

This chain links TRBV5-1 with TRBJ1-1; perhaps TRBD1 as D (5 bases). The CDR3 runs to 16 residues. V lost 0 bases and J lost 0, with 12 bases in between. CDR1 SGHRS and CDR2 YFSETQ come from the germline V gene. The CDR3 bases are TGCGCCAGCAGCTTGGTAGGAGGGGCGATGAACACTGAAGCTTTCTTT. It is translated as CASSLVGGAMNTEAFF.

The V and J genes are TRBV6-5 and TRBJ1-2; possibly TRBD1 for D (6 bases). V gave up 0 bases and J gave up 4 bases, with 12 bases separating them. Germline assignment: CDR1 MNHEY and CDR2 SVGAGI. The CDR3 extends over 15 amino acids. The DNA for the CDR3 is TGTGCCAGCAGTTACTCGCCTGACAGGCCCTATGGCTACACCTTC. It codes for CASSYSPDRPYGYTF.

The V and J genes are TRBV10-3 and TRBJ2-1; 15 bases agree with TRBD2. Germline CDR1 is ENHRY and CDR2 is SYGVKD. The trim removed 10 bases at V and 2 bases at J, leaving 15 bases unmatched. The CDR3 has 19 amino acids. In nucleotides, the CDR3 is TGTGCCACCCTACTCAAGGGACTAGCGGGGGGCAGGACCTACAATGAGCAGTTCTTC. This codes for CATLLKGLAGGRTYNEQFF.

In this sample, this clone turned up a few times. V gene TRBV5-1 combines with J gene TRBJ2-3; D gene unclear. V was cut by 0 bases and J by 0 bases, with 5 bases left in between. The germline V gene encodes CDR1 SGHRS and CDR2 YFSETQ. CDR3 size: 14 residues. The CDR3 DNA is TGCGCCAGCAGCTTGGGGCGAAGCACAGATACGCAGTATTTT. Its protein is CASSLGRSTDTQYF.

This chain links TRBV28 with TRBJ2-7; TRBD2 matches at 8 bases. The germline V gene has CDR1 MDHEN and CDR2 SYDVKM. The CDR3 extends over 15 amino acids. After removal of 5 bases from V and 7 bases from J, the junction contained 13 bases not matched to a gene. The CDR3 DNA sequence: TGTGCCAGCAGTCCGCCCGGGACTAGGGGGAAAGAGCAGTACTTC. This gives the protein CASSPPGTRGKEQYF.

The genes are TRBV6-1 and TRBJ1-2; 7 nucleotides align to TRBD1. The length of the CDR3 is 12 residues. The ends lost 7 bases at V and 2 bases at J; junction bases unmatched: 1. The germline gives CDR1 MNHNS, CDR2 SASEGT. The CDR3 protein is CASKTGNYGYTF. DNA of the CDR3: TGTGCCAGCAAGACAGGGAACTATGGCTACACCTTC.

This clone has at least ten counts. The chain links TRBV5-6 to TRBJ1-2, with TRBD1 as a possible D gene (5 bases). The CDR3 loop spans 12 amino acids. Between the trimmed V and J ends, which lost 6 bases and 4 bases, there was a span of 10 bases. Germline-derived CDR1 and CDR2 are SGHDT and YYEEEE. The CDR3: CASNDSPYGYTF. DNA for the CDR3: TGTGCCAGCAACGACAGCCCCTATGGCTACACCTTC.

This rearrangement joins TRBV27 to TRBJ2-7; tentatively, D is TRBD2 (6 bases). The ends were cut back, 5 bases at V and 4 bases at J, with 21 bases in the middle. The CDR3 runs to 16 residues. Germline loops: CDR1 MNHEY, CDR2 SMNVEV (reference sequence). This CDR3 reads CASSPSRDSLTYEQYF. In DNA form, the CDR3 reads TGTGCCAGCAGTCCGAGCCGGGACTCACTTACATACGAGCAGTACTTC.

This clone was observed a few times. V is TRBV10-3 and J is TRBJ2-7; D is perhaps TRBD1 (6 bases). Trimming shortened V by 4 bases and J by 3 bases, and 7 bases separated the two germline ends. The CDR3 is 12 residues long. Germline V lookup: CDR1 ENHRY, CDR2 SYGVKD. The CDR3 reads CAISGDIYEQYF. The CDR3 nucleotides are TGTGCCATCAGTGGGGACATCTACGAGCAGTACTTC.